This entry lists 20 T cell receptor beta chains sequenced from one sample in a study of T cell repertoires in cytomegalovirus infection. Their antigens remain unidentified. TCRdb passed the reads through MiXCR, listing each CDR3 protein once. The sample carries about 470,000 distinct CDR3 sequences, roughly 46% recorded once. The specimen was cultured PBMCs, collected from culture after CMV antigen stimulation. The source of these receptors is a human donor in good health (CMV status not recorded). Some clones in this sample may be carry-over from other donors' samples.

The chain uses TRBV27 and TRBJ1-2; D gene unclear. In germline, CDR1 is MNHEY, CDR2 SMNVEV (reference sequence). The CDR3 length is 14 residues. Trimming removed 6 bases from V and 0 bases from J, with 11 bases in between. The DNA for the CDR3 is TGTGCCAGCAGCACCGCCGCCCCTAACTATGGCTACACCTTC. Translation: CASSTAAPNYGYTF.

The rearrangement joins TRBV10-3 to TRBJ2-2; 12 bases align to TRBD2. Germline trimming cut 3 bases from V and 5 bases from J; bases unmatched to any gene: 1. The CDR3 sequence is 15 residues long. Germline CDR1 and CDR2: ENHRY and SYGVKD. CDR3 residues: CAISEGLAGTGELFF. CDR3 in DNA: TGTGCCATCAGTGAAGGACTAGCGGGAACCGGGGAGCTGTTTTTT.

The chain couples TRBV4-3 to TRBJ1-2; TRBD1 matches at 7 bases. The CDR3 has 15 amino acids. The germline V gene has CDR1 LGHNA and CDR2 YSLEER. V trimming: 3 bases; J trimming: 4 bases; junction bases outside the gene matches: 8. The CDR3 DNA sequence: TGCGCCAGCAGCCACGGACAGGACGCGTTCTATGGCTACACCTTC. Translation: CASSHGQDAFYGYTF.

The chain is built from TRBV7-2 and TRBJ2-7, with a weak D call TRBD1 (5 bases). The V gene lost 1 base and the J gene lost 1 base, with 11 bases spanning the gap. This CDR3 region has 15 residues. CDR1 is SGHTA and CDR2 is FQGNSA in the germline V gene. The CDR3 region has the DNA TGTGCCAGCAGCTTAGAGGCAGGGCGGTCCTACGAGCAGTACTTC. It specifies CASSLEAGRSYEQYF.

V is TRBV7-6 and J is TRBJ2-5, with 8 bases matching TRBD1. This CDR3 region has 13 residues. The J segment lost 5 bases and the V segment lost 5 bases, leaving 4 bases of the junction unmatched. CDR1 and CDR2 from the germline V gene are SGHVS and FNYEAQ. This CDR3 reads CASSHTGGETQYF. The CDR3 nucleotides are TGTGCCAGCAGCCATACAGGGGGTGAGACCCAGTACTTC.

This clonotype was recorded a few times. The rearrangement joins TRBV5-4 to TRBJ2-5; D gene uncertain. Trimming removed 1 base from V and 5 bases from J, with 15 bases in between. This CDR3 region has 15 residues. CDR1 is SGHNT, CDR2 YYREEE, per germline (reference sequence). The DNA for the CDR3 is TGTGCCAGCAGCTTGACCAGCGCTCCCCAGGAGACCCAGTACTTC. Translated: CASSLTSAPQETQYF.

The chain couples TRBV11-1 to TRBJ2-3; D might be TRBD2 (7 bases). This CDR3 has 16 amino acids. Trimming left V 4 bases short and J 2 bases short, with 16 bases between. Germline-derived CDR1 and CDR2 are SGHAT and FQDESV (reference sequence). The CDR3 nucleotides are TGTGCCAGCAGCTCCCGGGGGGCCCCCTCCACAGATACGCAGTATTTT. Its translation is CASSSRGAPSTDTQYF.

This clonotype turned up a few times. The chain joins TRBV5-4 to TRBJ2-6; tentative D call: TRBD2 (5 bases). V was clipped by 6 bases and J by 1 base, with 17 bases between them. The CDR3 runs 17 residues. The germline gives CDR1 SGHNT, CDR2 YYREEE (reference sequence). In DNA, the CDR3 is TGTGCCAGCACCCGCAAGGGAGTATCATCTGGGGCCAACGTCCTGACTTTC. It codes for CASTRKGVSSGANVLTF.

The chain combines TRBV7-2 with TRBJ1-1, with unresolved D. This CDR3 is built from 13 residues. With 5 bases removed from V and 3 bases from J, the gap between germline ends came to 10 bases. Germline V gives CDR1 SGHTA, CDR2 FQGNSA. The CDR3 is CASSPRTDTEAFF. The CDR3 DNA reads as TGTGCCAGCAGCCCCCGGACCGACACTGAAGCTTTCTTT.

As DNA, the CDR3 is TGTGCCAGCAGTGTTTTGTTTCGAGAGACCCAGTACTTC. Translating it yields CASSVLFRETQYF. The chain couples TRBV2 to TRBJ2-5; D gene unclear. V was pared by 4 bases and J by 4 bases, with 10 bases between. The CDR3 runs 13 residues. Germline values: CDR1 SNHLY, CDR2 FYNNEI.

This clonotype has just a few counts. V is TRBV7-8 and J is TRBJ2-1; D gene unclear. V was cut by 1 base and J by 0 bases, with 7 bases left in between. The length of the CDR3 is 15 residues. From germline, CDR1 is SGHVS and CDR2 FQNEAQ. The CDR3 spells CASSLGRRSYNEQFF. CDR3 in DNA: TGTGCCAGCAGCTTAGGACGGCGCTCCTACAATGAGCAGTTCTTC. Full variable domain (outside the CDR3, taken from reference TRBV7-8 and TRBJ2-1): GAGVSQSPRYKVAKRGQDVALRCDPISGHVSLFWYQQALGQGPEFLTYFQNEAQLDKSGLPSDRFFAERPEGSVSTLKIQRTQQEDSAVYLCASSLGRRSYNEQFFGPGTRLTVL.

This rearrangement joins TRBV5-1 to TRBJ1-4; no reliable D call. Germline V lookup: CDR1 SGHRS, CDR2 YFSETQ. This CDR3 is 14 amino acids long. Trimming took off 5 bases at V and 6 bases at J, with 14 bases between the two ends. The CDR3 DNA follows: TGCGCCAGCAGGTTCACGGCCGGAGATGAAAAACTGTTTTTT. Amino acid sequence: CASRFTAGDEKLFF.

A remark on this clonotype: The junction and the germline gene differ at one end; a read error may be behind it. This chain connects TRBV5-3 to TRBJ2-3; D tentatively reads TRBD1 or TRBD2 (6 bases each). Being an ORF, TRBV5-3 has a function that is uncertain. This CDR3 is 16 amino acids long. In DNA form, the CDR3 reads TGTGCCAGCAGCTTGAGTACGGGGGCTAGCACAGATACGCAGTATTTT. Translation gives CASSLSTGASTDTQYF.

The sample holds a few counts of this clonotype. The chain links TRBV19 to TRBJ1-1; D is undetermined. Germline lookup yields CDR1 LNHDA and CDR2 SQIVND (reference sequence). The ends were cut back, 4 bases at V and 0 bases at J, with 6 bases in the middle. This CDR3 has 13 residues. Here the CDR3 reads CASSRLMNTEAFF. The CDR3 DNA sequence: TGTGCCAGTAGTAGGCTTATGAACACTGAAGCTTTCTTT.

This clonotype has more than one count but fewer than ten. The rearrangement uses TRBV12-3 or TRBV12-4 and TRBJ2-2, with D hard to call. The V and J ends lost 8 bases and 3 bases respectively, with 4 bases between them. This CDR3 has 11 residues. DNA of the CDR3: TGTGCCAGCGGGGACACCGGGGAGCTGTTTTTT. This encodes CASGDTGELFF.

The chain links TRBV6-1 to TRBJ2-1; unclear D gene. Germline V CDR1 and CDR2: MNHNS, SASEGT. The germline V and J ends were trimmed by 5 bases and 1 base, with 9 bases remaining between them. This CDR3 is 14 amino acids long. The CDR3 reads CASSQTRSYNEQFF. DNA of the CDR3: TGTGCCAGCAGTCAGACCCGGTCCTACAATGAGCAGTTCTTC.

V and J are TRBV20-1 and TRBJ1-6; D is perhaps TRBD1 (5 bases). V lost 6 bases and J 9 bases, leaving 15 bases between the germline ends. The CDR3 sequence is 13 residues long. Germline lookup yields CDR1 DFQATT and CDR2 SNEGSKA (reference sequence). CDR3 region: CSAHRRLGSPLHF. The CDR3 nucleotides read TGCAGTGCACACAGGAGGCTGGGTTCACCCCTCCACTTT.

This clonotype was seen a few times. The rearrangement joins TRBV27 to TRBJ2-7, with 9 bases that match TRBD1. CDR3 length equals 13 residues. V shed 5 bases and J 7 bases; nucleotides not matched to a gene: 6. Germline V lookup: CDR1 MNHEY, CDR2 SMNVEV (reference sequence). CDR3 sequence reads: CASSPGQGWEQYF. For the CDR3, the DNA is TGTGCCAGCAGTCCAGGACAGGGGTGGGAGCAGTACTTC.

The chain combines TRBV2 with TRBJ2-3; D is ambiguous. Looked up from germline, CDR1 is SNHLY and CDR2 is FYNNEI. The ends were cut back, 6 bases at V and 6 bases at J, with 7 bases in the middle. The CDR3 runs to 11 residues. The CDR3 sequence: CASRVGDTQYF. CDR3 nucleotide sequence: TGTGCCAGCAGGGTCGGGGATACGCAGTATTTT.

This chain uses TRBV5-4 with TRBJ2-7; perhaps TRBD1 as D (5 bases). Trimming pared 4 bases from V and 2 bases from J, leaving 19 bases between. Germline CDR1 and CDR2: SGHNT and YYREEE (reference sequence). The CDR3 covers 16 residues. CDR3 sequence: CASSPDPGMPPYEQYF. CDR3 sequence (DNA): TGTGCCAGCAGCCCGGACCCAGGGATGCCTCCCTACGAGCAGTACTTC.